This record covers a single T cell receptor beta chain. This table comes from immunoSEQ multiplex PCR, and its TCRdb copy is limited to in-frame clones, with some not included. This repertoire shows roughly 390,000 clones, 85% found once; its top ten account for about 3.6%. CDR3 length equals 15 residues. Trimming removed 5 bases from V and 2 bases from J; junction bases left unmatched: 3. Looked up from germline, CDR1 is LNHDA and CDR2 is SQIVND (reference sequence). The data are from a study of blood T cell repertoires in COVID-19. Study summary: T cells, B-cell-depleted T cells, or PBMCs supplied cDNA or gDNA.

The J gene is TRBJ2-2, the V gene TRBV19, with 9 bases aligning to TRBD1. The sequence was obtained from a woman younger than 35 with acute or convalescent COVID-19. Sequencing was carried out using peripheral blood. CDR3 residues: CASSVQGANTGELFF. Here the CDR3 DNA reads TGTGCCAGTAGTGTACAGGGGGCTAACACCGGGGAGCTGTTTTTT. Full variable domain (remainder filled in from reference TRBV19 and TRBJ2-2): DGGITQSPKYLFRKEGQNVTLSCEQNLNHDAMYWYRQDPGQGLRLIYYSQIVNDFQKGDIAEGYSVSREKKESFPLTVTSAQKNPTAFYLCASSVQGANTGELFFGEGSRLTVL.